The sequence of this T cell receptor beta chain was determined in a study of blood T cell repertoires in COVID-19. Clones were read by immunoSEQ multiplex PCR, and TCRdb kept only the in-frame ones, dropping some. The top ten hold 29% of the sample, which has 60,000 to 85,000 clones, around 90% seen once. The source of this sequence is an elderly woman with active or convalescent COVID-19. Sequenced sample: peripheral blood.

The CDR3: CASSLFSGGSLSGANVLTF. Here the CDR3 DNA reads TGTGCCAGCAGTTTATTTAGCGGGGGATCCCTCTCTGGGGCCAACGTCCTGACTTTC. The chain combines TRBV27 with TRBJ2-6; 9 bases line up with TRBD2. Germline V gene data show CDR1 as MNHEY and CDR2 as SMNVEV (reference sequence). J gave up 0 bases and V 1 base, and 7 bases lay outside the gene matches. The CDR3 contains 19 residues.